The clone carrying this T cell receptor (beta chain) was counted a single time. As originally analysed: Amplification of reference gene primers provided the estimated nucleated cell counts. This table comes from immunoSEQ multiplex PCR, and its TCRdb copy is limited to in-frame clones, with some not included. The DNA was the basis for D and trimming; V, J and clone size are from that table. The sample has under 250,000 clones, around four fifths seen once. This sample stems from a study of blood T cell repertoires in COVID-19. The wider study: Whether acute or convalescent, the COVID-19 samples came from the United States, Italy and Spain. T cells, B-cell-depleted T cells, or PBMCs provided the cDNA or gDNA that served as material.

Germline CDR1 and CDR2: SGHTA and FQGNSA. The CDR3 has 14 residues. Trimming stripped 1 base from V and 4 bases from J, with 10 bases between. This sequence originates from a woman between 40 and 55 years old with active or convalescent COVID-19. The chain is built from TRBV7-2 and TRBJ2-5; D uncertain. The specimen was peripheral blood. In DNA, the CDR3 is TGTGCCAGCAGCTTAGACCCTAACGGAGAGACCCAGTACTTC. Translation: CASSLDPNGETQYF.